Listed below are T cell receptor beta chains from one sample, sequenced in a study of blood T cell repertoires in COVID-19. Assay used: immunoSEQ multiplex PCR; TCRdb lists only in-frame clones, some missing. The sample yields a few hundred thousand clones, 85% seen once. Input material: PBMCs or T cells enriched from blood (not recorded which). The source of these receptors is a man aged 35 to 55 who had recovered from COVID-19. CDR3s include the opening cysteine and the closing phenylalanine or tryptophan. The D gene is left open where the match is weak. The size entry is marked missing in some rows and otherwise reads once, few, many or a size class.

clone size | J gene | V gene | D gene | CDR3 protein | CDR3 DNA
. | TRBJ2-7 | TRBV27 | TRBD2 | CASRVAGGDYEQYF | TGTGCCAGCAGAGTAGCGGGAGGTGACTACGAGCAGTACTTC
once | TRBJ1-5 | TRBV14 | . | CASSQGEVRQPNQPQHF | TGTGCCAGCAGCCAAGGGGAAGTGCGACAGCCAAATCAGCCCCAGCATTTT
. | TRBJ2-7 | TRBV30 | . | CAWSVLLGGPGYEQYF | TGTGCCTGGAGTGTCCTACTGGGGGGACCCGGCTACGAGCAGTACTTC
. | TRBJ2-5 | TRBV7-2 | . | CASSSKETQYF | TGTGCCAGCAGCTCAAAAGAGACCCAGTACTTC
. | TRBJ2-1 | TRBV6-2/TRBV6-3 | TRBD2 | CASSYPGRDEQFF | TGTGCCAGCAGTTACCCTGGGAGGGATGAGCAGTTCTTC
. | TRBJ2-3 | TRBV28 | . | CASSLGQLSTDTQYF | TGTGCCAGCAGTTTGGGGCAACTTAGCACAGATACGCAGTATTTT
. | TRBJ2-2 | TRBV7-3 | TRBD2 | CASSKTSDGELFF | TGTGCCAGCAGCAAGACTAGCGACGGGGAGCTGTTTTTT
few | TRBJ1-5 | TRBV19 | TRBD1 | CASKSVGTGENQPQHF | TGTGCCAGTAAGTCAGTCGGGACAGGGGAAAATCAGCCCCAGCATTTT
. | TRBJ2-7 | TRBV19 | . | CASSLQRTSHEQYF | TGTGCCAGTAGTTTACAGCGGACGTCTCACGAGCAGTACTTC
. | TRBJ2-1 | TRBV19 | TRBD2 | CASSPLGTSYNEQFF | TGTGCCAGTAGTCCATTAGGGACTAGCTACAATGAGCAGTTCTTC
. | TRBJ1-5 | TRBV18 | TRBD1 | CASSPDRSGNQPQHF | TGTGCCAGCTCACCGGACAGGTCTGGCAATCAGCCCCAGCATTTT
. | TRBJ2-7 | TRBV28 | TRBD2 | CASSSISGGSVYEQYF | TGTGCCAGCAGTTCTATAAGTGGCGGGAGTGTCTACGAGCAGTACTTC
. | TRBJ1-1 | TRBV6-4 | TRBD1 | CASRQTGSTEAFF | TGTGCCAGCAGACAGACAGGGAGCACTGAAGCTTTCTTT
. | TRBJ2-7 | TRBV6-5 | . | CASSLGRGFEQYF | TGTGCCAGCAGCCTCGGCCGGGGGTTCGAGCAGTACTTC
. | TRBJ1-2 | TRBV29-1 | TRBD1 | CSVEDLDRESYGYTF | TGCAGCGTTGAAGATCTCGACAGGGAATCCTATGGCTACACCTTC
. | TRBJ1-2 | TRBV5-1 | TRBD1 | CASSFTGANYGYTF | TGCGCCAGCAGCTTTACAGGGGCGAACTATGGCTACACCTTC
. | TRBJ2-3 | TRBV14 | . | CASSRTGTTSTDTQYF | TGTGCCAGCAGCCGCACAGGTACAACTAGCACAGATACGCAGTATTTT
. | TRBJ2-3 | TRBV7-9 | TRBD2 | CASSLTSGRIADTQYF | TGTGCCAGCAGCTTAACTAGCGGGAGGATCGCAGATACGCAGTATTTT
few | TRBJ2-1 | TRBV5-1 | . | CASGGEAFSNEQFF | TGCGCCAGCGGCGGGGAGGCGTTCTCCAATGAGCAGTTCTTC
few | TRBJ2-1 | TRBV28 | . | CASSLSPGAYNEQFF | TGTGCCAGCAGTTTATCCCCTGGTGCGTACAATGAGCAGTTCTTC
. | TRBJ1-2 | TRBV5-5 | . | CASSGGSFDYGYTF | TGTGCCAGCAGCGGCGGAAGCTTCGACTATGGCTACACCTTC
. | TRBJ1-2 | TRBV19 | TRBD1 | CASSDGQGPNYGYTF | TGTGCCAGTAGTGATGGACAGGGGCCTAACTATGGCTACACCTTC
. | TRBJ1-2 | TRBV28 | . | CASSWGGAGFGYTF | TGTGCCAGCAGTTGGGGAGGAGCGGGATTTGGCTACACCTTC
. | TRBJ2-7 | TRBV5-4 | . | CASSFNTAGNHEQYF | TGTGCCAGCAGCTTTAATACGGCAGGGAACCACGAGCAGTACTTC
. | TRBJ2-3 | TRBV13 | TRBD2 | CASSFTSGPSPSTDTQYF | TGTGCCAGCAGCTTCACTAGCGGGCCTTCTCCTAGCACAGATACGCAGTATTTT
. | TRBJ1-1 | TRBV7-8 | . | CASSRGVNTEAFF | TGTGCCAGCAGCCGAGGAGTTAACACTGAAGCTTTCTTT
. | TRBJ2-7 | TRBV28 | TRBD2 | CASSLTSGKAEQYF | TGTGCCAGCAGTTTGACTAGCGGGAAGGCCGAGCAGTACTTC
. | TRBJ2-7 | TRBV30 | . | CGLRIGAYEQYF | TGTGGTCTCCGGATAGGGGCCTACGAGCAGTACTTC
few | TRBJ2-1 | TRBV30 | TRBD1 | CAWRDLSLGTANNEQFF | TGTGCCTGGAGAGACCTCTCGTTGGGGACAGCGAACAATGAGCAGTTCTTC
. | TRBJ2-7 | TRBV4-1 | . | CASSQERQGRYEQYF | TGCGCCAGCAGCCAAGAGAGGCAGGGGCGCTACGAGCAGTACTTC
. | TRBJ2-5 | TRBV21-1 | . | CASSKVRPGRETQYF | TGTGCCAGCAGCAAAGTTAGGCCAGGGAGGGAGACCCAGTACTTC
few | TRBJ2-5 | TRBV12-3/TRBV12-4 | . | CASNLRAGETQYF | TGTGCCAGCAATTTGCGGGCGGGGGAGACCCAGTACTTC
once | TRBJ2-7 | TRBV5-5 | . | CASSLAGTEQYF | TGTGCCAGCAGCTTGGCGGGAACAGAGCAGTACTTC
. | TRBJ1-5 | TRBV12-5 | . | CASGLNMGNQPQHF | TGTGCTAGTGGTTTGAACATGGGCAATCAGCCCCAGCATTTT
. | TRBJ2-3 | TRBV5-1 | TRBD2 | CASSPGLAGGQDTQYF | TGCGCCAGCAGCCCTGGCCTAGCGGGAGGGCAAGATACGCAGTATTTT
. | TRBJ2-7 | TRBV5-5 | . | CASSHPRVYEQYF | TGTGCCAGCAGCCATCCACGAGTCTACGAGCAGTACTTC
. | TRBJ2-1 | TRBV5-1 | . | CASSLGVRPGVYNEQFF | TGCGCCAGCAGCTTGGGGGTACGACCGGGAGTCTACAATGAGCAGTTCTTC
. | TRBJ2-7 | TRBV6-5 | . | CASTVLAGTYEQYF | TGTGCCAGCACGGTTTTGGCAGGAACCTACGAGCAGTACTTC
. | TRBJ2-1 | TRBV9 | . | CASSPLGVGNEQFF | TGTGCCAGCAGCCCCCTCGGGGTTGGCAATGAGCAGTTCTTC
. | TRBJ1-2 | TRBV4-1 | . | CASSQFGGGRYYGYTF | TGCGCCAGCAGCCAATTTGGCGGAGGACGATACTATGGCTACACCTTC
. | TRBJ1-4 | TRBV19 | TRBD1 | CASRQGANEKLFF | TGTGCCAGTAGACAGGGGGCTAATGAAAAACTGTTTTTT
. | TRBJ1-2 | TRBV5-1 | TRBD1 | CASNPGQGNYGYTF | TGCGCCAGCAACCCGGGACAGGGTAACTATGGCTACACCTTC
. | TRBJ2-7 | TRBV20-1 | . | CSASPGTGKYF | TGCAGTGCCTCTCCCGGGACTGGAAAGTACTTC
. | TRBJ1-2 | TRBV23-1 | . | CASSLNRGSTPRGYTF | TGCGCCAGCAGCCTCAATAGGGGCTCGACGCCTCGCGGCTACACCTTC